Listed below are T cell receptor beta chains from one sample, sequenced in a study of early T cells in non-severe SARS-CoV-2 infection. TCRdb re-derived calls from the 5' RACE reads in MiXCR, one entry per CDR3 protein. This table has 55,000 to 75,000 distinct CDR3 sequences, roughly a tenth appearing once. The sample taken for sequencing was whole blood. These receptors all stem from an adult who was a healthcare worker with PCR-confirmed SARS-CoV-2 infection or an uninfected control (not recorded which). Each CDR3 is given with its conserved first and last residue. The D gene is left open where the match is weak. Clone size is given for some rows only: seen once, a few or many times, or a class if the clone is expanded.

D: TRBD2; size: NA; J: TRBJ2-5; V: TRBV7-3; CDR3: CASSLAGGSKTQYF; DNA: TGTGCCAGCAGCTTAGCGGGGGGCTCGAAGACCCAGTACTTC
D: NA; size: NA; J: TRBJ1-1; V: TRBV28; CDR3: CASSYYRGNTEAFF; DNA: TGTGCCAGCAGCTATTACCGTGGAAACACTGAAGCTTTCTTT
D: NA; size: many; J: TRBJ1-5; V: TRBV18; CDR3: CASSNTFIGGRSNQPQHF; DNA: TGTGCCAGCTCCAACACGTTTATCGGGGGCCGCAGCAATCAGCCCCAGCATTTT
D: NA; size: few; J: TRBJ2-2; V: TRBV18; CDR3: CASSPTQENTGELFF; DNA: TGTGCCAGCTCACCAACCCAGGAGAACACCGGGGAGCTGTTTTTT
D: NA; size: few; J: TRBJ1-1; V: TRBV2; CDR3: CASNDRRGNTEAFF; DNA: TGTGCCAGCAATGACAGGAGAGGGAACACTGAAGCTTTCTTT
D: NA; size: NA; J: TRBJ1-4; V: TRBV5-1; CDR3: CASSSMGREREKLFF; DNA: TGCGCCAGCAGCTCAATGGGGAGGGAACGTGAAAAACTGTTTTTT
D: TRBD2; size: NA; J: TRBJ2-3; V: TRBV10-2; CDR3: CASRLAGGTSTDTQYF; DNA: TGCGCCAGCAGGCTAGCGGGGGGTACTAGCACAGATACGCAGTATTTT
D: NA; size: NA; J: TRBJ2-5; V: TRBV29-1; CDR3: CSVEMVGEGETQYF; DNA: TGCAGCGTTGAAATGGTAGGGGAAGGGGAGACCCAGTACTTC
D: NA; size: NA; J: TRBJ1-4; V: TRBV12-3/TRBV12-4; CDR3: CASSARGSKEKLFF; DNA: TGTGCCAGCAGTGCCAGGGGATCCAAAGAAAAACTGTTTTTT
D: NA; size: few; J: TRBJ1-2; V: TRBV12-3/TRBV12-4; CDR3: CASTPNPGVYGYTF; DNA: TGTGCCAGCACCCCAAACCCCGGGGTCTATGGCTACACCTTC
D: TRBD1; size: few; J: TRBJ2-3; V: TRBV29-1; CDR3: CSAFRDRGPYTQYF; DNA: TGCAGCGCCTTCCGGGACAGGGGGCCCTATACGCAGTATTTT
D: NA; size: many; J: TRBJ1-2; V: TRBV7-9; CDR3: CASSLTGAALTTGGYTF; DNA: TGTGCCAGCAGCTTAACGGGGGCGGCTCTCACTACGGGTGGCTACACCTTC
D: NA; size: few; J: TRBJ1-1; V: TRBV7-8; CDR3: CATSANPGSAANTEAFF; DNA: TGTGCCACCTCGGCGAACCCCGGTAGCGCCGCGAACACTGAAGCTTTCTTT
D: NA; size: NA; J: TRBJ2-2; V: TRBV5-1; CDR3: CASSPDYFNTGELFF; DNA: TGCGCCAGCAGCCCGGACTACTTCAACACCGGGGAGCTGTTTTTT
D: TRBD1; size: many; J: TRBJ1-1; V: TRBV6-6; CDR3: CASSQQGRGTEAFF; DNA: TGTGCCAGCAGCCAACAGGGGAGAGGCACTGAAGCTTTCTTT
D: TRBD1; size: NA; J: TRBJ1-2; V: TRBV5-6; CDR3: CASSWTGSDYGYTF; DNA: TGTGCCAGCAGCTGGACAGGTTCCGACTATGGCTACACCTTC
D: TRBD2; size: NA; J: TRBJ2-2; V: TRBV19; CDR3: CASSTTSGVTGELFF; DNA: TGTGCCAGTAGTACGACTAGCGGGGTGACCGGGGAGCTGTTTTTT
D: NA; size: NA; J: TRBJ2-1; V: TRBV20-1; CDR3: CSASVPGYDEQFF; DNA: TGCAGTGCTAGTGTCCCAGGGTACGATGAGCAGTTCTTC
D: NA; size: few; J: TRBJ1-2; V: TRBV5-1; CDR3: CASSFTEAGGYTF; DNA: TGCGCCAGCAGCTTCACAGAGGCAGGAGGCTACACCTTC
D: TRBD2; size: many; J: TRBJ2-3; V: TRBV9; CDR3: CASSVGLAGGPDTQYF; DNA: TGTGCCAGCAGCGTAGGACTAGCGGGGGGGCCAGATACGCAGTATTTT
D: NA; size: few; J: TRBJ1-1; V: TRBV6-5; CDR3: CASSYEYGNTEAFF; DNA: TGTGCCAGCAGTTACGAATATGGGAACACTGAAGCTTTCTTT
D: TRBD1; size: many; J: TRBJ1-3; V: TRBV11-2; CDR3: CASSLLTRGASGNTIYF; DNA: TGTGCCAGCAGCCTACTTACCAGGGGGGCCTCTGGAAACACCATATATTTT
D: NA; size: many; J: TRBJ2-3; V: TRBV11-2; CDR3: CASSLEVLGPRTDTQYF; DNA: TGTGCCAGCAGCTTAGAGGTGTTGGGGCCACGCACAGATACGCAGTATTTT
D: NA; size: many; J: TRBJ2-3; V: TRBV20-1; CDR3: CSARPSAGFTDTQYF; DNA: TGCAGTGCCCGCCCCTCCGCGGGATTCACAGATACGCAGTATTTT
D: NA; size: NA; J: TRBJ2-2; V: TRBV10-2; CDR3: CASRPGPGTGELFF; DNA: TGCGCCAGCAGGCCCGGACCAGGTACCGGGGAGCTGTTTTTT
D: NA; size: NA; J: TRBJ1-1; V: TRBV13; CDR3: CASSLGGRPEAFF; DNA: TGTGCCAGCAGCTTAGGAGGGAGGCCTGAAGCTTTCTTT
D: TRBD1; size: few; J: TRBJ1-1; V: TRBV12-5; CDR3: CASGPENRGSTEAFF; DNA: TGTGCTAGTGGCCCAGAAAACAGGGGGAGCACTGAAGCTTTCTTT
D: TRBD1; size: many; J: TRBJ2-5; V: TRBV12-3/TRBV12-4; CDR3: CASSAGTGETQYF; DNA: TGTGCCAGCAGCGCCGGGACAGGAGAGACCCAGTACTTC
D: TRBD2; size: few; J: TRBJ2-3; V: TRBV4-2; CDR3: CASSPRTSGGTDTQYF; DNA: TGTGCCAGCAGCCCCCGGACTAGCGGGGGCACAGATACGCAGTATTTT
D: NA; size: few; J: TRBJ2-5; V: TRBV20-1; CDR3: CSQTRSGETQYF; DNA: TGCAGTCAAACCAGATCGGGAGAGACCCAGTACTTC
D: TRBD1; size: NA; J: TRBJ1-5; V: TRBV10-3; CDR3: CAISESATGSRNQPQHF; DNA: TGTGCCATCAGTGAGTCTGCGACAGGGTCCCGCAATCAGCCCCAGCATTTT
D: TRBD1; size: few; J: TRBJ2-1; V: TRBV11-1; CDR3: CASSVPGQGARNEQFF; DNA: TGTGCCAGCAGTGTCCCGGGACAGGGGGCAAGGAATGAGCAGTTCTTC
D: TRBD2; size: NA; J: TRBJ2-3; V: TRBV6-5; CDR3: CASSSLLAGGADTQYF; DNA: TGTGCCAGCAGTTCCCTACTAGCGGGGGGGGCAGATACGCAGTATTTT
D: NA; size: NA; J: TRBJ2-5; V: TRBV20-1; CDR3: CSARPGRGQETQYF; DNA: TGCAGTGCTAGACCGGGACGCGGACAAGAGACCCAGTACTTC
D: TRBD2; size: many; J: TRBJ2-5; V: TRBV18; CDR3: CASSPRGLAGGPRETQYF; DNA: TGTGCCAGCTCACCCCGAGGACTAGCGGGGGGGCCACGAGAGACCCAGTACTTC
D: NA; size: few; J: TRBJ1-1; V: TRBV18; CDR3: CASNSQGGGTEAFF; DNA: TGTGCCAGCAATTCACAGGGCGGGGGAACTGAAGCTTTCTTT
D: TRBD2; size: NA; J: TRBJ2-5; V: TRBV2; CDR3: CASSEVTAGGIETQYF; DNA: TGTGCCAGCAGTGAAGTAACTGCGGGGGGAATAGAGACCCAGTACTTC
D: NA; size: few; J: TRBJ2-1; V: TRBV18; CDR3: CASSPPFSVNNEQFF; DNA: TGTGCCAGCTCACCTCCCTTCAGCGTAAACAATGAGCAGTTCTTC
D: NA; size: many; J: TRBJ2-5; V: TRBV12-3/TRBV12-4; CDR3: CASSQDLGSQTQYF; DNA: TGTGCCAGCAGTCAGGATCTAGGATCACAGACCCAGTACTTC
D: NA; size: many; J: TRBJ1-4; V: TRBV7-2; CDR3: CASSKSQGGEKLFF; DNA: TGTGCCAGCAGCAAATCACAGGGAGGAGAAAAACTGTTTTTT
D: NA; size: few; J: TRBJ2-5; V: TRBV18; CDR3: CASSVGLGLQETQYF; DNA: TGTGCCAGCTCAGTAGGACTCGGGCTCCAAGAGACCCAGTACTTC
D: NA; size: many; J: TRBJ2-1; V: TRBV14; CDR3: CASSQESRLEQFF; DNA: TGTGCCAGCAGCCAAGAGAGCAGGCTTGAGCAGTTCTTC
D: NA; size: many; J: TRBJ2-3; V: TRBV29-1; CDR3: CSVEGGAGPTDTQYF; DNA: TGCAGCGTTGAGGGAGGCGCGGGGCCCACAGATACGCAGTATTTT
D: TRBD2; size: medium-sized; J: TRBJ2-3; V: TRBV6-6; CDR3: CASSYSGAGGTDTQYF; DNA: TGTGCCAGCAGTTACTCCGGGGCGGGGGGCACAGATACGCAGTATTTT
D: NA; size: NA; J: TRBJ1-1; V: TRBV6-6; CDR3: CASSPPHRVLDTEAFF; DNA: TGTGCCAGCAGCCCCCCCCACAGGGTTCTGGACACTGAAGCTTTCTTT
D: TRBD1; size: NA; J: TRBJ1-6; V: TRBV6-5; CDR3: CASRKPGQGSYNSPLHF; DNA: TGTGCCAGCAGAAAGCCGGGACAGGGCTCCTATAATTCACCCCTCCACTTT
D: NA; size: NA; J: TRBJ1-2; V: TRBV20-1; CDR3: CSARVRGIYGYTF; DNA: TGCAGTGCTAGAGTAAGAGGAATTTATGGCTACACCTTC
D: TRBD1; size: few; J: TRBJ2-5; V: TRBV6-6; CDR3: CASTQQQGLATQYF; DNA: TGTGCCAGCACCCAGCAACAGGGGTTGGCGACCCAGTACTTC
D: NA; size: NA; J: TRBJ2-2; V: TRBV5-6; CDR3: CASSLLGDSNTGELFF; DNA: TGTGCCAGCAGCTTACTAGGAGATTCGAACACCGGGGAGCTGTTTTTT
D: NA; size: few; J: TRBJ2-3; V: TRBV29-1; CDR3: CSVDKGLPSTDTQYF; DNA: TGCAGCGTAGATAAAGGGCTGCCTAGCACAGATACGCAGTATTTT